This TCR beta chain was identified during a study of OX40 agonist ivuxolimab in advanced cancers. Sequencing was performed with immunoSEQ multiplex PCR; in TCRdb, only in-frame clones are kept and a portion is missing. The data show more than 60,000 clones, with roughly four fifths seen just once and 1.6% held by the top ten. Trimming removed 1 base at V and 6 bases at J, with 7 bases between. The CDR3 totals 12 residues. The germline V gene has CDR1 SEHNR and CDR2 FQNEAQ (reference sequence). The receptor was isolated from an adult with an advanced solid tumor such as melanoma, head and neck, liver or kidney cancer. Sequencing used CD4+ or CD8+ T cells sorted from blood, obtained in a trial of the OX40 agonist ivuxolimab. The chain employs TRBV7-9 and TRBJ2-7; D perhaps matches TRBD2 (5 bases). The CDR3 coding sequence is TGTGCCAGCAGCTTAGTAGCGCTCGAGCAGTACTTC. Translation gives CASSLVALEQYF.